The 23 T cell receptor beta chains below were found in one sample sequenced in a study of shared clonotypes between healthy human individuals. The method was immunoSEQ multiplex PCR; TCRdb's version includes in-frame clones alone and lacks a portion of them. The data show millions of clones, approximately 92% seen once. Sequenced material: naive CD4+ T cells sorted from blood. Subset described: CD45RA+ positively selected. The receptors come from a man aged 18 to 29 in good health.

The chain has TRBV5-1 and TRBJ2-1, with D possibly matching TRBD2 (6 bases). The CDR3 totals 16 residues. Trimming took off 4 bases at V and 1 base at J, with 15 bases between the two ends. The germline V gene has CDR1 SGHRS and CDR2 YFSETQ. The CDR3 DNA reads as TGCGCCAGCAGCCCTTTGACTAGTTCATCCTACAATGAGCAGTTCTTC. It codes for CASSPLTSSSYNEQFF.

V and J are TRBV29-1 and TRBJ2-2; 14 nucleotides line up with TRBD2. Germline V gene lookup returns CDR1 SQVTM and CDR2 ANQGSEA. This CDR3 is built from 14 residues. CDR3 region: CSGRLAGGPRELFF. The CDR3 region has the DNA TGCAGTGGACGACTAGCGGGGGGGCCTAGGGAGCTGTTTTTT.

The rearrangement uses TRBV7-9 and TRBJ2-5, with TRBD1 matching over 7 bases. The CDR3 covers 15 residues. Per the germline V gene, CDR1 is SEHNR and CDR2 is FQNEAQ (reference sequence). V trimming: 4 bases; J trimming: 2 bases; junction bases outside the gene matches: 7. The CDR3 protein is CASSSPGQPQETQYF. CDR3 bases: TGTGCCAGCAGCTCTCCGGGACAGCCTCAAGAGACCCAGTACTTC.

The chain has TRBV9 and TRBJ2-3; 7 bases match TRBD2. In germline, CDR1 is SGDLS, CDR2 YYNGEE. CDR3 length: 16 amino acids. After removal of 3 bases from V and 2 bases from J, the junction contained 9 bases not matched to a gene. The DNA for the CDR3 is TGTGCCAGCAGCGCCCACGGGACTAAAACCACAGATACGCAGTATTTT. As protein: CASSAHGTKTTDTQYF.

V and J are TRBV5-8 and TRBJ2-1, with TRBD1 as a possible D gene (5 bases). Per the germline V gene, CDR1 is SGHTS and CDR2 is YDEGEE. The V end lost 0 bases, the J end lost 0 bases, and 7 bases lay between the germline ends. This CDR3 has 15 residues. Written as DNA, the CDR3 is TGTGCCAGCAGCTTGGGAGGACACTCCTACAATGAGCAGTTCTTC. This sequence encodes CASSLGGHSYNEQFF.

The rearrangement links TRBV19 to TRBJ2-3; D unclear. The CDR3 has 14 residues. CDR1 and CDR2 from the germline V gene are LNHDA and SQIVND (reference sequence). With 2 bases removed from V and 2 bases from J, the gap between germline ends came to 8 bases. Here the CDR3 reads CASSITAITDTQYF. CDR3 sequence (DNA): TGTGCCAGTAGTATAACAGCTATCACAGATACGCAGTATTTT.

The chain joins TRBV30 to TRBJ1-6; D not resolved. The V gene's germline CDR1 is GTSNPN and CDR2 SVGIG (reference sequence). There are 15 residues in the CDR3. The V gene lost 0 bases and the J gene lost 7 bases, with 13 bases spanning the gap. CDR3 protein: CAWSVKGRQNSPLHF. The CDR3 bases are TGTGCCTGGAGTGTAAAAGGGCGCCAGAATTCACCCCTCCACTTT.

The rearrangement links TRBV27 to TRBJ2-2; the D is unclear. The germline V gene has CDR1 MNHEY and CDR2 SMNVEV (reference sequence). V shed 5 bases and J shed 6 bases, with 13 bases lying between them. The CDR3 is 14 residues long. The CDR3 region is CASSPWRAPGELFF. In nucleotides, the CDR3 is TGTGCCAGCAGTCCCTGGCGTGCGCCCGGGGAGCTGTTTTTT.

V is TRBV16 and J is TRBJ2-5; 10 bases map to TRBD2. The V and J ends lost 2 bases and 4 bases, in that order; junction bases with no gene match: 4. This CDR3 region has 15 residues. In germline, CDR1 is KGHSY, CDR2 FQNENV. The CDR3 sequence is CASSQTGTSVETQYF. The CDR3 DNA reads as TGTGCCAGCAGCCAAACCGGGACTAGCGTAGAGACCCAGTACTTC.

V is TRBV11-2 and J is TRBJ2-5; D is unclear. Deletions cut 3 bases from V and 2 bases from J, with 16 bases between. The germline V gene has CDR1 SGHAT and CDR2 FQNNGV. This CDR3 contains 16 residues. The CDR3 DNA reads TGTGCCAGCAGCTTGGGCTGGCAGGAAGATCAAGAGACCCAGTACTTC. This sequence encodes CASSLGWQEDQETQYF.

This clone was detected once. Other DNA sequences in this sample translate to the same CDR3. The chain couples TRBV6-1 to TRBJ1-5; no clear D gene. Per the germline V gene, CDR1 is MNHNS and CDR2 is SASEGT. This CDR3 comprises 12 residues. The germline V and J ends were trimmed by 8 bases and 0 bases, with 5 bases remaining between them. CDR3: CASRDSNQPQHF. The CDR3 nucleotides are TGTGCCAGCCGGGATAGCAATCAGCCCCAGCATTTT.

This sequence joins TRBV6-6 and TRBJ1-2; D not certain. V was cut by 11 bases and J by 0 bases, with 13 bases left in between. The germline V gene has CDR1 MNHNY and CDR2 SVGAGI (reference sequence). The CDR3 runs 13 residues. In DNA form, the CDR3 reads TGTGCCGCACGTCCTGCAGCTAACTATGGCTACACCTTC. As protein: CAARPAANYGYTF.

This clone was counted a few times. V usage is TRBV23-1 and J usage is TRBJ1-5, with unresolved D. Being an ORF, TRBV23-1 has a function that is uncertain. Trimming pared 0 bases from V and 6 bases from J, leaving 9 bases between. This CDR3 is built from 14 residues. CDR3: CASSQSSTGQPQHF. The CDR3 nucleotides are TGCGCCAGCAGTCAATCAAGTACGGGTCAGCCCCAGCATTTT.

The chain links TRBV18 to TRBJ2-7; TRBD2 aligns across 13 bases. This CDR3 is 17 amino acids long. Germline CDR1 and CDR2: KGHSH and LQKENI. The V gene end was trimmed by 5 bases and the J gene end by 0 bases; junction bases not matched to a gene: 7. The CDR3 protein is CASSTGTSGILSYEQYF. The CDR3 DNA is TGTGCCAGCTCAACCGGGACTAGCGGGATACTCTCCTACGAGCAGTACTTC. Supplemented by reference TRBV18 and TRBJ2-7, the full variable domain reads NAGVMQNPRHLVRRRGQEARLRCSPMKGHSHVYWYRQLPEEGLKFMVYLQKENIIDESGMPKERFSAEFPKEGPSILRIQQVVRGDSAAYFCASSTGTSGILSYEQYFGPGTRLTVT.

As for this clone: This CDR3 is also generated by other DNA sequences in the sample. The gene calls are TRBV9 and TRBJ1-4, with D possibly being TRBD1 (5 bases). V was cut by 4 bases and J by 0 bases, with 10 bases left in between. Germline loops: CDR1 SGDLS, CDR2 YYNGEE. The CDR3 totals 15 residues. The CDR3: CASSLRGATNEKLFF. CDR3 in DNA: TGTGCCAGCAGCCTACGGGGCGCAACTAATGAAAAACTGTTTTTT. The full variable domain, completed using reference TRBV9 and TRBJ1-4, is DSGVTQTPKHLITATGQRVTLRCSPRSGDLSVYWYQQSLDQGLQFLIQYYNGEERAKGNILERFSAQQFPDLHSELNLSSLELGDSALYFCASSLRGATNEKLFFGSGTQLSVL.

The V gene is TRBV5-4, the J gene TRBJ2-5; D gene unclear. CDR1 and CDR2 (germline): SGHNT, YYREEE (reference sequence). V was clipped by 2 bases and J by 5 bases, with 10 bases between them. The CDR3 sequence is 13 residues long. The CDR3 is CASSLEIPETQYF. CDR3 DNA: TGTGCCAGCAGCTTAGAGATTCCGGAGACCCAGTACTTC.

The chain links TRBV4-1 to TRBJ1-5; tentative D call: TRBD1 (5 bases). Germline V gene data show CDR1 as MGHRA and CDR2 as YSYEKL. The length of the CDR3 is 14 residues. V gave up 0 bases and J gave up 8 bases, with 11 bases separating them. The CDR3 loop is CASSQDRVGEPQHF. CDR3 in DNA: TGCGCCAGCAGCCAAGACCGGGTAGGGGAGCCCCAGCATTTT.

This CDR3 reads CASSWGPSAYEQYF. CDR3 DNA: TGCGCCAGCAGCTGGGGTCCCTCAGCCTACGAGCAGTACTTC. The chain joins TRBV5-1 to TRBJ2-7; D not certain. Germline assignment: CDR1 SGHRS and CDR2 YFSETQ. Trimming stripped 3 bases from V and 2 bases from J, with 12 bases between. This CDR3 contains 14 residues.

The CDR3 reads CASSASRSSYEQYF. The CDR3 bases are TGTGCCAGCAGTGCATCGCGCAGCTCCTACGAGCAGTACTTC. The chain combines TRBV6-5 with TRBJ2-7; unclear D gene. This CDR3 is 14 amino acids long. The V end lost 5 bases, the J end lost 0 bases, and 11 bases lay between the germline ends. CDR1 is MNHEY, CDR2 SVGAGI, per germline.

The chain links TRBV7-9 to TRBJ2-2, with D hard to call. Trimming took off 5 bases at V and 2 bases at J, with 9 bases between the two ends. Germline CDR1 and CDR2: SEHNR and FQNEAQ (reference sequence). The CDR3 has 14 amino acids. The CDR3 is CASSPRRNTGELFF. CDR3 bases: TGTGCCAGCAGCCCCCGGCGTAACACCGGGGAGCTGTTTTTT. Looking up the rest from reference TRBV7-9 and TRBJ2-2 gives the full variable domain: DTGVSQNPRHKITKRGQNVTFRCDPISEHNRLYWYRQTLGQGPEFLTYFQNEAQLEKSRLLSDRFSAERPKGSFSTLEIQRTEQGDSAMYLCASSPRRNTGELFFGEGSRLTVL.

The chain recombines TRBV6-1 with TRBJ2-7; D uncertain. The CDR3 has 13 residues. V lost 11 bases and J 12 bases, leaving 26 bases between the germline ends. Germline lookup yields CDR1 MNHNS and CDR2 SASEGT. CDR3 residues: CASCPLLLRAVYF. The DNA for the CDR3 is TGTGCCTCTTGTCCACTACTCCTACGAGCAGTGTACTTC.

The rearrangement uses TRBV7-2 and TRBJ2-4; TRBD1 matches at 9 bases. Germline trimming cut 3 bases from V and 4 bases from J; bases unmatched to any gene: 4. Germline CDR1 reads SGHTA; CDR2 reads FQGNSA. This CDR3 has 15 residues. CDR3 region: CASSFAGTGKNIQYF. CDR3 in DNA: TGTGCCAGCAGCTTCGCCGGGACAGGGAAAAACATTCAGTACTTC.

This clone was picked up one time. The sample contains more than one DNA sequence encoding this CDR3. This chain joins TRBV18 and TRBJ2-2; 15 nucleotides line up with TRBD2. The germline CDR1 and CDR2 sequences are KGHSH and LQKENI. V was clipped by 0 bases and J by 5 bases; unmatched bases: 1. The CDR3 is 17 amino acids. The CDR3 DNA sequence: TGTGCCAGCTCACCACCGGGACTAGCGGGAGGTACCGGGGAGCTGTTTTTT. The encoded protein is CASSPPGLAGGTGELFF.